A single sample is the source of the 24 T cell receptor beta chains below, sequenced in a study of blood T cell repertoires in COVID-19. The method was immunoSEQ multiplex PCR; TCRdb's version includes in-frame clones alone and lacks a portion of them. This table has some 130,000 clones, around 84% appearing once. The sequencing sample was made of peripheral blood. These receptors came from a woman of 80 years or more with acute or convalescent COVID-19.

This chain uses TRBV6-5 with TRBJ1-5; weak D call: TRBD1 (5 bases). Trimming left V 6 bases short and J 1 base short, with 13 bases between. The CDR3 length is 15 residues. The germline CDR1 and CDR2 sequences are MNHEY and SVGAGI. The CDR3 sequence: CASSPDIASNQPQHF. CDR3 coding DNA: TGTGCCAGCAGCCCGGACATTGCGAGCAATCAGCCCCAGCATTTT.

J is TRBJ1-3 and V is TRBV6-2 or TRBV6-3; the D is unclear. The CDR3 length is 16 residues. V was shortened by 2 bases and J by 4 bases, with 15 bases between the two germline ends. Germline V gives CDR1 MNHEY, CDR2 SVGEGT. CDR3 protein: CASSYDGLRGGNTIYF. Written as DNA, the CDR3 is TGTGCCAGCAGTTACGACGGGCTGCGGGGAGGAAACACCATATATTTT.

The rearrangement links TRBV2 to TRBJ2-7; possible D gene TRBD1, 6 bases. The germline CDR1 and CDR2 sequences are SNHLY and FYNNEI. The CDR3 totals 13 residues. Between the trimmed V and J ends, which lost 4 bases and 1 base, there was a span of 8 bases. CDR3 amino acids: CASSAQGSYEQYF. DNA for the CDR3: TGTGCCAGCAGTGCCCAGGGGTCCTACGAGCAGTACTTC.

The rearrangement uses TRBV7-9 and TRBJ2-5; 8 positions match TRBD1. CDR3 length: 16 amino acids. The V segment lost 5 bases and the J segment 4 bases; nucleotides outside the gene matches: 12. Germline assignment: CDR1 SEHNR and CDR2 FQNEAQ (reference sequence). Here the CDR3 DNA reads TGTGCCAGCAGCCGCGCCGGCCCAGGGGGCGGAGAGACCCAGTACTTC. This translates into CASSRAGPGGGETQYF.

This chain uses TRBV15 with TRBJ2-7; weak D call: TRBD1 (6 bases). Trimming removed 0 bases from V and 2 bases from J, with 11 bases in between. Looked up from germline, CDR1 is LNHNV and CDR2 is YYDKDF (reference sequence). The CDR3 is made up of 15 amino acids. This CDR3 is CATSRDLGHTYEQYF. The CDR3 nucleotides are TGTGCCACCAGCAGAGATTTGGGACACACCTACGAGCAGTACTTC.

The J gene is TRBJ1-1, the V gene TRBV19; D unresolved. The germline V gene has CDR1 LNHDA and CDR2 SQIVND (reference sequence). This CDR3 region has 14 residues. V gave up 0 bases and J gave up 3 bases, with 8 bases separating them. Here the CDR3 reads CASSIEAVDTEAFF. For the CDR3, the DNA is TGTGCCAGTAGTATAGAGGCGGTGGACACTGAAGCTTTCTTT. Based on the CDR3 plus reference TRBV19 and TRBJ1-1, the full variable domain is DGGITQSPKYLFRKEGQNVTLSCEQNLNHDAMYWYRQDPGQGLRLIYYSQIVNDFQKGDIAEGYSVSREKKESFPLTVTSAQKNPTAFYLCASSIEAVDTEAFFGQGTRLTVV.

The chain joins TRBV7-9 to TRBJ2-1, with TRBD2 matching 9 bases. The ends lost 6 bases at V and 0 bases at J; junction bases unmatched: 12. Germline-derived CDR1 and CDR2 are SEHNR and FQNEAQ (reference sequence). The CDR3 is made up of 18 amino acids. CDR3 nucleotide sequence: TGTGCCAGCAGGCCTAGCGGGACTCCGAAGGGCTCCTACAATGAGCAGTTCTTC. Protein product: CASRPSGTPKGSYNEQFF.

CDR3 sequence: CAWSVTSGTTEAFF. The CDR3 DNA reads TGTGCCTGGAGTGTAACCTCGGGAACCACTGAAGCTTTCTTT. The rearrangement links TRBV30 to TRBJ1-1; D uncertain. This CDR3 has 14 residues. V lost 0 bases and J lost 4, with 12 bases in between. CDR1 and CDR2 (germline): GTSNPN, SVGIG (reference sequence). Full variable domain (rest looked up from reference TRBV30 and TRBJ1-1): SQTIHQWPATLVQPVGSPLSLECTVEGTSNPNLYWYRQAAGRGLQLLFYSVGIGQISSEVPQNLSASRPQDRQFILSSKKLLLSDSGFYLCAWSVTSGTTEAFFGQGTRLTVV.

The rearrangement links TRBV2 to TRBJ1-3; TRBD1 agrees at 9 bases. CDR1 is SNHLY, CDR2 FYNNEI, per germline. The CDR3 is 15 residues long. V trimming: 7 bases; J trimming: 2 bases; junction bases outside the gene matches: 6. The CDR3 DNA sequence: TGTGCCAGCACCACACAGGGGGCGGCTGGAAACACCATATATTTT. Its protein product is CASTTQGAAGNTIYF. Supplemented by reference TRBV2 and TRBJ1-3, the full variable domain reads EPEVTQTPSHQVTQMGQEVILRCVPISNHLYFYWYRQILGQKVEFLVSFYNNEISEKSEIFDDQFSVERPDGSNFTLKIRSTKLEDSAMYFCASTTQGAAGNTIYFGEGSWLTVV.

The chain uses TRBV19 and TRBJ2-4, with a possible D match to TRBD2 (6 bases). Per germline, CDR1 LNHDA and CDR2 SQIVND (reference sequence). Trimming removed 1 base from V and 2 bases from J, with 12 bases in between. The CDR3 runs to 16 residues. CDR3 coding DNA: TGTGCCAGTAGTATAGGGGGACTCCCGACCAAAAACATTCAGTACTTC. Amino acid sequence: CASSIGGLPTKNIQYF.

The chain joins TRBV11-2 to TRBJ2-4; TRBD2 might be the D (6 bases). Germline V CDR1 and CDR2: SGHAT, FQNNGV. Trimming took 1 base from V and 5 from J, leaving 12 bases between them. The length of the CDR3 is 15 residues. CDR3 sequence (DNA): TGTGCCAGCAGCTTAGTTCGGGAGCGCCAAAACATTCAGTACTTC. Encoded protein: CASSLVRERQNIQYF.

The rearrangement uses TRBV6-5 and TRBJ1-2, with a weak D call TRBD1 (6 bases). V dropped 8 bases and J dropped 4 bases, with 17 bases sitting between them. The germline CDR1 and CDR2 sequences are MNHEY and SVGAGI. The CDR3 totals 14 residues. CDR3 residues: CASVNREAGYGYTF. As DNA, the CDR3 is TGTGCCAGCGTTAACAGGGAAGCTGGCTATGGCTACACCTTC.

The chain links TRBV9 to TRBJ2-1, with D possibly TRBD2 on 6 matching bases. The CDR3 loop spans 15 amino acids. Trimming removed 0 bases from V and 3 bases from J, with 10 bases in between. Germline loops: CDR1 SGDLS, CDR2 YYNGEE. CDR3 region: CASSVGNSGYNEQFF. CDR3 nucleotides: TGTGCCAGCAGCGTAGGTAATAGCGGCTACAATGAGCAGTTCTTC.

This chain connects TRBV12-3 or TRBV12-4 to TRBJ2-1; D might be TRBD1 (6 bases). Trimming took 1 base from V and 12 from J, leaving 7 bases between them. This CDR3 is built from 11 residues. CDR3 in amino acids: CASSLGRGQFF. In nucleotides, the CDR3 is TGTGCCAGCAGTTTAGGCAGGGGGCAGTTCTTC.

The chain joins TRBV19 to TRBJ2-5; 11 bases match TRBD1. Germline V gene data show CDR1 as LNHDA and CDR2 as SQIVND (reference sequence). This CDR3 is built from 18 residues. J lost 2 bases, V lost 5 bases, and 13 bases had no gene match. DNA for the CDR3: TGTGCCAGTAGTCTTCACTCCGGACAGGGGGCCGTGCAAGAGACCCAGTACTTC. This sequence encodes CASSLHSGQGAVQETQYF.

This chain connects TRBV7-2 to TRBJ2-3; TRBD2 agrees at 9 bases. CDR1 is SGHTA and CDR2 is FQGNSA in the germline V gene. With 4 bases clipped from V and 4 bases from J, the junction kept 6 bases outside the gene matches. The CDR3 has 15 residues. Here the CDR3 reads CASSSLAGAADTQYF. DNA of the CDR3: TGTGCCAGCAGCTCCTTAGCGGGAGCGGCAGATACGCAGTATTTT.

This chain uses TRBV3-1 (or the pseudogene TRBV3-2) with TRBJ1-6; D remains ambiguous. This CDR3 region has 14 residues. CDR1 is LGHDT and CDR2 is YNNKEL in the germline V gene (reference sequence). Trimming left V 4 bases short and J 6 bases short, with 10 bases between. DNA for the CDR3: TGTGCCAGCAGCCGAGGGATCGGTAATTCACCCCTCCACTTT. Translated: CASSRGIGNSPLHF.

This clone was found a few times. The chain is built from TRBV7-9 and TRBJ2-5; TRBD2 aligns across 12 bases. This CDR3 is 16 amino acids long. After removal of 4 bases from V and 1 base from J, the junction contained 4 bases not matched to a gene. Germline values: CDR1 SEHNR, CDR2 FQNEAQ (reference sequence). Here the CDR3 DNA reads TGTGCCAGCAGCTCCGGACTAGCGGGGTTCCAAGAGACCCAGTACTTC. This codes for CASSSGLAGFQETQYF.

A note on this clone: The sample contains more than one DNA sequence encoding this CDR3. The rearrangement joins TRBV11-2 to TRBJ1-3; a weak D match, TRBD1 (5 bases). The V gene's germline CDR1 is SGHAT and CDR2 FQNNGV. Trimming removed 0 bases at V and 3 bases at J, with 6 bases between. This CDR3 spans 14 amino acids. CDR3 nucleotide sequence: TGTGCCAGCAGCTTAGACAGGGTTGGAAACACCATATATTTT. Residues: CASSLDRVGNTIYF. The full variable domain, rest sourced from reference TRBV11-2 and TRBJ1-3, is EAGVAQSPRYKIIEKRQSVAFWCNPISGHATLYWYQQILGQGPKLLIQFQNNGVVDDSQLPKDRFSAERLKGVDSTLKIQPAKLEDSAVYLCASSLDRVGNTIYFGEGSWLTVV.

This clone was seen only once. The chain carries TRBV10-2 and TRBJ2-2; 12 bases line up with TRBD2. This CDR3 has 17 amino acids. CDR1 and CDR2 from the germline V gene are WSHSY and SAAADI. With V trimmed by 1 base and J by 4 bases, 4 bases remained unmatched. The CDR3 sequence is CASSEWASGRATGELFF. CDR3 coding DNA: TGCGCCAGCAGTGAGTGGGCTAGCGGGAGGGCCACCGGGGAGCTGTTTTTT.

The chain recombines TRBV4-1 with TRBJ2-6, with 8 bases aligning to TRBD1. The CDR3 loop spans 17 amino acids. The V gene's germline CDR1 is MGHRA and CDR2 YSYEKL. J gave up 3 bases and V 4 bases, and 8 bases lay outside the gene matches. CDR3 sequence (DNA): TGCGCCAGCAGCCCCGATACGGACAGGGTTGGGGCCAACGTCCTGACTTTC. Translated: CASSPDTDRVGANVLTF.

The V call is TRBV12-3 or TRBV12-4, the J call TRBJ2-1; D is undetermined. The length of the CDR3 is 12 residues. The V and J ends lost 1 base and 10 bases respectively, with 8 bases between them. The CDR3 DNA sequence: TGTGCCAGCAGTTTAGTGTTCGGGGAGCAGTTCTTC. Its protein is CASSLVFGEQFF.

The V call is TRBV18, the J call TRBJ1-1; possible D gene TRBD1, 5 bases. CDR1 is KGHSH, CDR2 LQKENI, per germline. The CDR3 has 15 residues. The V and J ends lost 3 bases and 3 bases respectively, with 14 bases between them. The CDR3 loop reads CASSPIQGGDTEAFF. The CDR3 region has the DNA TGTGCCAGCTCACCCATCCAGGGAGGGGACACTGAAGCTTTCTTT.

The rearrangement links TRBV4-1 to TRBJ1-1; D not resolved. The CDR3 length is 17 residues. Trimming shortened V by 0 bases and J by 0 bases, and 14 bases separated the two germline ends. Germline V gene sequence: CDR1 MGHRA, CDR2 YSYEKL. The CDR3 DNA sequence: TGCGCCAGCAGCCAAGACCTAAGTTCCTCAATGAACACTGAAGCTTTCTTT. It codes for CASSQDLSSSMNTEAFF.